This passage covers 10 T cell receptor beta chains from one sample sequenced in a study of B cell selection in AIRE deficiency. Libraries were prepared by immunoSEQ multiplex PCR; TCRdb keeps only in-frame clonotypes and omits some of them. The sample carries approximately 22,000 clones, approximately 91% recorded once. Sorted regulatory T cells were CD4-positive, CD25-high and CD127-low or negative. What was sequenced was CD4+CD25+ Tregs sorted from PBMCs. Every receptor here comes from a human donor in good health.

Here the CDR3 reads CASSQEKTQYF. The CDR3, as DNA: TGTGCCAGCAGCCAAGAAAAGACCCAGTACTTC. The rearrangement joins TRBV14 to TRBJ2-5; D is unclear. This CDR3 spans 11 amino acids. CDR1 is SGHDN, CDR2 FVKESK, per germline. Trimming removed 0 bases from V and 6 bases from J, with 2 bases in between.

V gene TRBV5-1 combines with J gene TRBJ2-1; D could derive from TRBD1 or TRBD2 (7 bases each). The CDR3 covers 14 residues. V was clipped by 4 bases and J by 7 bases, with 15 bases between them. Per the germline V gene, CDR1 is SGHRS and CDR2 is YFSETQ. CDR3 nucleotides: TGCGCCAGCAGCGGACTAGGGGGCAGGAATGAGCAGTTCTTC. Translation: CASSGLGGRNEQFF.

The chain combines TRBV6-5 with TRBJ1-3, with D unresolved. V lost 2 bases, J lost 0 bases, and 8 bases lay in between. Per germline, CDR1 MNHEY and CDR2 SVGAGI. The CDR3 loop spans 15 amino acids. In DNA, the CDR3 is TGTGCCAGCAGTTACCTGAAAAACTCTGGAAACACCATATATTTT. Translating gives CASSYLKNSGNTIYF.

This rearrangement joins TRBV11-2 to TRBJ2-1; D gene ambiguous. V was pared by 1 base and J by 6 bases, with 10 bases between. The CDR3 extends over 14 amino acids. Germline values: CDR1 SGHAT, CDR2 FQNNGV. The CDR3 sequence: CASSLVSQPNEQFF. CDR3 sequence (DNA): TGTGCCAGCAGCTTAGTCTCGCAGCCCAATGAGCAGTTCTTC.

The genes are TRBV10-2 and TRBJ2-2; D ambiguous. Trimming cost V 6 bases and J 0 bases, with 2 bases left between them. The CDR3 has 12 amino acids. The germline V gene has CDR1 WSHSY and CDR2 SAAADI. CDR3 protein: CASSANTGELFF. The CDR3 DNA reads as TGCGCCAGCAGCGCGAACACCGGGGAGCTGTTTTTT.

This chain links TRBV5-1 with TRBJ1-1; D is unresolved. From germline, CDR1 is SGHRS and CDR2 YFSETQ. The CDR3 is 15 residues long. V was shortened by 2 bases and J by 0 bases, with 11 bases between the two germline ends. The CDR3 coding sequence is TGCGCCAGCAGCTTCGAGTTGAACCTGAACACTGAAGCTTTCTTT. Translation: CASSFELNLNTEAFF.

The chain couples TRBV7-8 to TRBJ1-1; D gene unclear. CDR1 and CDR2 from the germline V gene are SGHVS and FQNEAQ. The CDR3 runs 14 residues. Trimming stripped 5 bases from V and 1 base from J, with 11 bases between. CDR3 in amino acids: CASSLGPGNTEAFF. CDR3 nucleotides: TGTGCCAGCAGCCTAGGGCCGGGGAACACTGAAGCTTTCTTT.

The chain employs TRBV6-4 and TRBJ1-1; D is unresolved. There are 14 residues in the CDR3. Germline V CDR1 and CDR2: MRHNA, SNTAGT. Trimming removed 6 bases at V and 4 bases at J, with 15 bases between. The CDR3 bases are TGTGCCAGCAGCCCATTTGGGTCACCCACTGAAGCTTTCTTT. It translates to CASSPFGSPTEAFF.

This clone was found a few times. The chain combines TRBV5-1 with TRBJ1-6, with 7 bases lining up with TRBD1. Per the germline V gene, CDR1 is SGHRS and CDR2 is YFSETQ. The CDR3 has 15 residues. V was clipped by 4 bases and J by 6 bases; unmatched bases: 7. CDR3 protein: CASSLGQALNSPLHF. Written as DNA, the CDR3 is TGCGCCAGCAGCCTCGGACAGGCGCTTAATTCACCCCTCCACTTT.

The chain is built from TRBV7-9 and TRBJ2-7, with D maybe TRBD2 (5 bases). This CDR3 has 15 amino acids. Germline CDR1 SEHNR, CDR2 FQNEAQ (reference sequence). V gave up 5 bases and J gave up 1 base, with 15 bases separating them. The CDR3 sequence is CASSGKKRGSYEQYF. The CDR3 DNA reads TGTGCCAGCAGCGGGAAAAAACGGGGTTCCTACGAGCAGTACTTC.